This T cell receptor (beta chain) appears in the sequencing data of a study of blood T cell repertoires in COVID-19. Assay used: immunoSEQ multiplex PCR; TCRdb lists only in-frame clones, some missing. The table has roughly 180,000 clones, roughly 85% seen once. Per the germline V gene, CDR1 is LGHDT and CDR2 is YNNKEL (reference sequence). The ends were cut back, 3 bases at V and 11 bases at J, with 13 bases in the middle. This CDR3 spans 12 amino acids. This TCR came from a woman in her 50s with COVID-19, enrolled during active disease. What was sequenced was peripheral blood. J is TRBJ1-1 and V is TRBV3-1 (or the pseudogene TRBV3-2), with D possibly TRBD1 on 5 matching bases. As DNA, the CDR3 is TGTGCCAGCAGCCAGGGTGCGGGGCGGGCTTTCTTT. This translates into CASSQGAGRAFF.